This is a list of T cell receptor beta chains from one sample in a study of cytomegalovirus exposure and HLA in healthy donors. Sequencing used immunoSEQ multiplex PCR; TCRdb keeps in-frame clones, though not all of them. Here the sample spans more than 150,000 clones, more than 65% being singletons. The sequenced sample was PBMCs. These receptors all come from a girl between 5 and 17 years old in good health and CMV-seropositive. The CDR3 runs from the conserved cysteine through the conserved F or W. The D gene is left open where the match is weak. The size entry is marked missing in some rows and otherwise reads once, few, many or a size class.

TRBV7-2	NA	TRBJ2-5	NA	TGTGCCAGCAGCTTAATGGGGGGGCACCAAGAGACCCAGTACTTC	CASSLMGGHQETQYF
TRBV6-5	TRBD1	TRBJ1-1	NA	TGTGCCAGCAGTTACTCCTGGACAGGGTCGAACACTGAAGCTTTCTTT	CASSYSWTGSNTEAFF
TRBV9	TRBD1	TRBJ2-7	NA	TGTGCCAGCAGCGTAGAGGTAACAGGGGCCTACGAGCAGTACTTC	CASSVEVTGAYEQYF
TRBV10-1	TRBD1	TRBJ2-7	once	TGCGCCAGCAGTGAGTCGACGGACAGGGGATACGAGCAGTACTTC	CASSESTDRGYEQYF
TRBV6-1	TRBD1	TRBJ2-7	few	TGTGCCAGCAGTGAAACCCTTGGGACAGGGGGTAACGAGCAGTACTTC	CASSETLGTGGNEQYF
TRBV11-3	NA	TRBJ1-4	NA	TGTGCCAGCTCAAGACTCGGCGGTGAAAAACTGTTTTTT	CASSRLGGEKLFF
TRBV7-2	TRBD1	TRBJ2-7	few	TGTGCCAGCAGCCCCGACCCCGGGACAGGGGGCAACGAGCAGTACTTC	CASSPDPGTGGNEQYF
TRBV15	TRBD2	TRBJ2-5	NA	TGTGCCACCAGCAGAGATGTCGGGGGGGCGCAAGAGACCCAGTACTTC	CATSRDVGGAQETQYF
TRBV5-1	TRBD1	TRBJ2-3	NA	TGCGCCAGCAGCTTGGGGGGACAGGGTGCAGATACGCAGTATTTT	CASSLGGQGADTQYF
TRBV6-6	TRBD2	TRBJ2-1	NA	TGTGCCAGCAGTTTCCTAGCGGCCCAAGGGAATGAGCAGTTCTTC	CASSFLAAQGNEQFF
TRBV5-1	TRBD1	TRBJ2-2	NA	TGCGCCAGCAGCTTGGATCCGGGGACAGGGCTAAGGGAGCTGTTTTTT	CASSLDPGTGLRELFF
TRBV27	TRBD1	TRBJ1-1	NA	TGTGCCAGCAGTTTATTGCCTCCTGGACAGGGCGACACTGAAGCTTTCTTT	CASSLLPPGQGDTEAFF
TRBV30	TRBD2	TRBJ2-2	NA	TGTGCCTGGAGTGGGCTAGCGGCGCTTCCCGGGGAGCTGTTTTTT	CAWSGLAALPGELFF
TRBV11-3	TRBD2	TRBJ2-1	NA	TGTGCCAGCAGGCGGACTAGCGGGGGGAATGAGCAGTTCTTC	CASRRTSGGNEQFF
TRBV4-1	TRBD1	TRBJ2-7	NA	TGCGCCAGCAGCCCGCGCCGGGACAGCTCCTACGAGCAGTACTTC	CASSPRRDSSYEQYF
TRBV7-7	NA	TRBJ1-4	few	TGTGCCAGCAGCTTAGGTGGCCCCCACAGGGCTACTAATGAAAAACTGTTTTTT	CASSLGGPHRATNEKLFF
TRBV6-6	TRBD1	TRBJ1-5	NA	TGTGCCAGCAGACAGGACAGGGGAAATCAGCCCCAGCATTTT	CASRQDRGNQPQHF
TRBV6-1	NA	TRBJ1-1	few	TGTGCCAGCAACCTCGGAGGTTTCGGGAACACTGAAGCTTTCTTT	CASNLGGFGNTEAFF
TRBV6-4	TRBD1	TRBJ2-6	NA	TGTGCCAGCAGTGACTCAGGGACAGGGGTCTCTGGGGCCAACGTCCTGACTTTC	CASSDSGTGVSGANVLTF
TRBV4-1	NA	TRBJ1-5	NA	TGCGCCAGCAGCCAAGAGTACAATCAGCCCCAGCATTTT	CASSQEYNQPQHF
TRBV12-5	TRBD2	TRBJ2-1	few	TGTGCTAGTGGTTTGCTAGCGGGGGACAATGAGCAGTTCTTC	CASGLLAGDNEQFF
TRBV11-3	TRBD2	TRBJ2-3	NA	TGTGCCAGCAGCCCAGGACTAGCGGGGGGGCAAACGGCAGATACGCAGTATTTT	CASSPGLAGGQTADTQYF
TRBV30	NA	TRBJ2-7	once	TGTGCCTGGAGTGTGGGGGCATTCGAGCAGTACTTC	CAWSVGAFEQYF
TRBV13	NA	TRBJ2-2	NA	TGTGCCAGTAGAACGGGACTCAGGAACACCGGGGAGCTGTTTTTT	CASRTGLRNTGELFF
TRBV6-5	NA	TRBJ2-1	NA	TGTGCCAGCAGCCCAGGGTCCATCTACAATGAGCAGTTCTTC	CASSPGSIYNEQFF
TRBV19	NA	TRBJ2-7	NA	TGTGCCAGTAGTAATCAGGGGCCCTACGAGCAGTACTTC	CASSNQGPYEQYF
TRBV6-5	TRBD1	TRBJ2-7	NA	TGTGCCAGCAGTTACACCGGGACAGGAGGCCACGAGCAGTACTTC	CASSYTGTGGHEQYF
TRBV14	NA	TRBJ2-7	NA	TGTGCCAGCAGCCAAGATCTTTTGAACATGCACGCATCCTACGAGCAGTACTTC	CASSQDLLNMHASYEQYF
TRBV30	TRBD1	TRBJ1-1	once	TGTGCCTGGTTTACAGGGGGGGCTCCGGTCACTGAAGCTTTCTTT	CAWFTGGAPVTEAFF
TRBV9	NA	TRBJ2-3	NA	TGTGCCAGCAGCCCGGAAGGGATAGCGGCAGATACGCAGTATTTT	CASSPEGIAADTQYF
TRBV5-4	TRBD2	TRBJ2-3	NA	TGTGCCAGCAGACCTCCTAGCGGGGGCACAGATACGCAGTATTTT	CASRPPSGGTDTQYF
TRBV6-1	NA	TRBJ2-7	NA	TGTGCCAGCATTCGGACGCCGGGACTCGAGCAGTACTTC	CASIRTPGLEQYF
TRBV7-8	NA	TRBJ2-1	NA	TGTGCCAGCAGCTTAAACAGCCGACGGGGTGAGGGCTCCTACAATGAGCAGTTCTTC	CASSLNSRRGEGSYNEQFF
TRBV29-1	NA	TRBJ2-1	NA	TGCAGCGCTAGGGGGGGAAACAATGAGCAGTTCTTC	CSARGGNNEQFF
TRBV4-1	TRBD1	TRBJ2-5	NA	TGCGCCAGCAGCCTGGGACAGATCCAAGAGACCCAGTACTTC	CASSLGQIQETQYF
TRBV6-6	TRBD1	TRBJ1-4	NA	TGTGCCAGCAAAGGACAGGGGGGCTCAACTAATGAAAAACTGTTTTTT	CASKGQGGSTNEKLFF
TRBV4-3	NA	TRBJ1-2	NA	TGCGCCAGCAGCCAAGGGACAAACCGAGAGGGCTACACCTTC	CASSQGTNREGYTF
TRBV5-1	NA	TRBJ2-1	NA	TGCGCCAGCAGCCCGGCGGACAGTTACAATGAGCAGTTCTTC	CASSPADSYNEQFF
TRBV11-2	NA	TRBJ2-1	NA	TGTGCCAGCAGCTTAGAGGCGGGGTCGAACAATGAGCAGTTCTTC	CASSLEAGSNNEQFF
TRBV6-5	NA	TRBJ1-2	NA	TGTGCCAGCAGTTACTCGTTCTCGGGGGACGCCTATGGCTACACCTTC	CASSYSFSGDAYGYTF
TRBV18	TRBD2	TRBJ2-1	once	TGTGCCAGCTCACCGTCAGCGGGGTCGGCGGGTGAGCAGTTCTTC	CASSPSAGSAGEQFF
TRBV27	NA	TRBJ1-6	NA	TGTGCCAGCAACTCAGGGGCCCCTGCCGGCAATTCACCCCTCCACTTT	CASNSGAPAGNSPLHF
TRBV5-1	TRBD1	TRBJ2-2	NA	TGCGCCAGCAGCCAGGGGGGACAGGGAATTGCCGGGGAGCTGTTTTTT	CASSQGGQGIAGELFF
TRBV4-1	TRBD1	TRBJ1-6	NA	TGCGCCAGCAGCCCTTCCGACAGGGATTCACCCCTCCACTTT	CASSPSDRDSPLHF
TRBV11-2	TRBD1	TRBJ2-5	NA	TGTGCCAGCAGCTTTGAACCGGGACAGAGACAAGAGACCCAGTACTTC	CASSFEPGQRQETQYF
TRBV7-2	TRBD2	TRBJ2-7	NA	TGTGCCAGCAGCTTTCGCCCGGGACTACCCTACGAGCAGTACTTC	CASSFRPGLPYEQYF
TRBV14	NA	TRBJ1-6	NA	TGTGCCAGCAGCCAAGATCAGGGATTCGATTCACCCCTCCACTTT	CASSQDQGFDSPLHF
TRBV5-1	NA	TRBJ1-3	NA	TGCGCCAGCAGCTTGGCTGGCAGGCTCGCCGGAAACACCATATATTTT	CASSLAGRLAGNTIYF
TRBV10-2	TRBD1	TRBJ1-6	NA	TGCGCCAGCAGGGACAGGGTTGAGAGTTCACCCCTCCACTTT	CASRDRVESSPLHF
TRBV4-1	NA	TRBJ2-5	few	TGCGCCAGCAGCCAAGGATCCCGCCAGGGGAAGGAGGAAGAGACCCAGTACTTC	CASSQGSRQGKEEETQYF
TRBV19	TRBD1	TRBJ1-5	NA	TGTGCCAGTAGTGTGGGGGGTAGGGGGCGGCAGCCCCAGCATTTT	CASSVGGRGRQPQHF
TRBV2	NA	TRBJ1-5	NA	TGTGCCAGCAGTGAAAGGGGCAGGGAGGGCAATCAGCCCCAGCATTTT	CASSERGREGNQPQHF
TRBV9	TRBD2	TRBJ2-1	NA	TGTGCCAGCAGCGCTTCTAGCGGCGGCTACAATGAGCAGTTCTTC	CASSASSGGYNEQFF
TRBV4-3	TRBD2	TRBJ2-7	NA	TGCGCCAGCAGCCAAGGAGCGGGGATAGACGAGCAGTACTTC	CASSQGAGIDEQYF